This T cell receptor beta chain emerged from a study of blood T cell repertoires in COVID-19. Study at large: Sites across the United States, Italy and Spain contributed samples from acute and convalescent COVID-19. T cells, B-cell-depleted T cells, or PBMCs supplied cDNA or gDNA.

Germline V CDR1 and CDR2: MDHEN, SYDVKM. The CDR3 spans 14 residues. V gave up 8 bases and J gave up 6 bases, with 16 bases separating them. Original data processing: Amplified reference gene primers provided the basis for estimating nucleated cell counts. The data were produced by immunoSEQ multiplex PCR, yet TCRdb's version contains in-frame clones alone and is incomplete. V, J and clone size derive from that table, while D and trimming were established from the DNA sequence. The sample consists of roughly 170,000 clones, about nine tenths of them appearing once. The sample comprised peripheral blood. The clonotype originates from a man aged 65-85 years with active or convalescent COVID-19. The V and J genes are TRBV28 and TRBJ2-2, with D possibly being TRBD2 (6 bases). CDR3 nucleotides: TGTGCCAGCCGCGGGACCCTCCGGGCCGGGGAGCTGTTTTTT. Residues: CASRGTLRAGELFF. The full variable domain, with the rest looked up from reference TRBV28 and TRBJ2-2, is DVKVTQSSRYLVKRTGEKVFLECVQDMDHENMFWYRQDPGLGLRLIYFSYDVKMKEKGDIPEGYSVSREKKERFSLILESASTNQTSMYLCASRGTLRAGELFFGEGSRLTVL.